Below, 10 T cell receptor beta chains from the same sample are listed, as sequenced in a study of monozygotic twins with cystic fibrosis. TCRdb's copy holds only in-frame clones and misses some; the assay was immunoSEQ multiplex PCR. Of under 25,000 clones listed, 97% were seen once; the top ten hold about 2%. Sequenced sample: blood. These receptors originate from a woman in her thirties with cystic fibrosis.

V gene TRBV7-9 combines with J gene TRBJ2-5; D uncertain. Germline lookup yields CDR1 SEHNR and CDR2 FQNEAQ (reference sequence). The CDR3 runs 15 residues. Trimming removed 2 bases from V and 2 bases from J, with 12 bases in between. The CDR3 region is CASSLIEAGQETQYF. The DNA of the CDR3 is TGTGCCAGCAGCTTAATAGAGGCAGGTCAAGAGACCCAGTACTTC.

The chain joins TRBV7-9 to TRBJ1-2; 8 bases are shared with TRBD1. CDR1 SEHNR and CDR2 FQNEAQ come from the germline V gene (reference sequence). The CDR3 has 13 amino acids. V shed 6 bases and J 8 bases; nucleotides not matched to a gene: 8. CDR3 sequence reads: CASSFDRGQGYTF. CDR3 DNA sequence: TGTGCCAGCAGTTTCGACAGGGGACAAGGCTACACCTTC.

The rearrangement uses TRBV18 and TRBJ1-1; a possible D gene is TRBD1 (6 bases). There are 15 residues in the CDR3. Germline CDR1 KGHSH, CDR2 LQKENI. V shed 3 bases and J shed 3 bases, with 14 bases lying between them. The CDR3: CASSPNRQGYTEAFF. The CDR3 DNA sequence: TGTGCCAGCTCACCTAATCGGCAGGGGTACACTGAAGCTTTCTTT.

CDR3 nucleotides: TGTGCCACGGACGGGGGGCACGGCTACACCTTC. It is translated as CATDGGHGYTF. V gene TRBV15 combines with J gene TRBJ1-2; D perhaps matches TRBD1 (6 bases). From germline, CDR1 is LNHNV and CDR2 YYDKDF (reference sequence). This CDR3 is built from 11 residues. The germline V and J ends were trimmed by 9 bases and 8 bases, with 13 bases remaining between them.

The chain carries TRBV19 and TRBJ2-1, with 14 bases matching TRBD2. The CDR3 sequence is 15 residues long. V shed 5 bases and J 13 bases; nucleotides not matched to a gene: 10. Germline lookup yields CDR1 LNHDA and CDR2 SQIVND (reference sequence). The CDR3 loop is CASSSGLAGAPPQFF. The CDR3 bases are TGTGCCAGTAGTTCGGGACTAGCGGGGGCTCCTCCCCAGTTCTTC.

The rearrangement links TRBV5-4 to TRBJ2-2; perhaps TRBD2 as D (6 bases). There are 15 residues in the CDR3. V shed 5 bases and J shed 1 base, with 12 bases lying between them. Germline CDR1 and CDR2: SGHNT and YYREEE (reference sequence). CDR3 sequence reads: CASRDGGVNTGELFF. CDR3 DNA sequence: TGTGCCAGCAGAGATGGCGGGGTGAACACCGGGGAGCTGTTTTTT.

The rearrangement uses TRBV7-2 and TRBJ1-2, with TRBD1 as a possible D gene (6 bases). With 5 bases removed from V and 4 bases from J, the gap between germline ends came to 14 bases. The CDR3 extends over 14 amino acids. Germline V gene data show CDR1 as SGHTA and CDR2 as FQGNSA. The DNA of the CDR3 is TGTGCCAGCAGCCGGGACACCCTGCCCTATGGCTACACCTTC. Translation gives CASSRDTLPYGYTF. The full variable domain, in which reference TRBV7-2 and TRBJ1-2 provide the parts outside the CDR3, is GAGVSQSPSNKVTEKGKDVELRCDPISGHTALYWYRQSLGQGLEFLIYFQGNSAPDKSGLPSDRFSAERTGGSVSTLTIQRTQQEDSAVYLCASSRDTLPYGYTFGSGTRLTVV.

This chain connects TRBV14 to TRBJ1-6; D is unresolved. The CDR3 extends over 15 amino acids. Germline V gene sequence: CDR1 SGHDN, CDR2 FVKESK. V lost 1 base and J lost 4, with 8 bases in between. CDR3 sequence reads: CASSQALGYNSPLHF. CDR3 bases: TGTGCCAGCAGCCAAGCTCTGGGTTATAATTCACCCCTCCACTTT.

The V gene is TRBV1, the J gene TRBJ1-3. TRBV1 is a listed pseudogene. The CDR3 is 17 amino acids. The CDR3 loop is CTSSQVRGGASGNTIYF. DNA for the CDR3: TGCACCAGCAGCCAAGTTAGGGGGGGGGCATCTGGAAACACCATATATTTT.

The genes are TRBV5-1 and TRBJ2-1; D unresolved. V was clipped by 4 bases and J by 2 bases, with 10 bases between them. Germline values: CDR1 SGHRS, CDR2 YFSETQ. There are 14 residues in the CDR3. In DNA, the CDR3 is TGCGCCAGCAGCCTAGAAGTGGCCTACAATGAGCAGTTCTTC. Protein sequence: CASSLEVAYNEQFF.